Listed here is a single T cell receptor beta chain. The antigen remains unidentified. The sample originates from a study of shared clonotypes between healthy human individuals. With V trimmed by 3 bases and J by 5 bases, 8 bases remained unmatched. Germline-derived CDR1 and CDR2 are SGHNT and YYREEE (reference sequence). The CDR3 length is 14 residues. Regarding the study as a whole: Relative to their counterparts shared across all four donors, non-shared clonotypes exhibited diminished generation probabilities.

CD45RO-negative, CCR7-selected cells formed the naive CD8 fraction, which excluded terminally differentiated effector memory CD45RA+ cells. TCRdb's copy holds only in-frame clones and misses some; the assay was immunoSEQ multiplex PCR. The sample shows about 580,000 clones, roughly 98% of them seen only once. This sequence was found in a young man in good health. The material sequenced was naive CD8+ T cells sorted from blood. The chain uses TRBV5-4 and TRBJ2-7; 7 bases agree with TRBD2. CDR3 protein: CASSWGRDSNEQYF. The CDR3 DNA reads as TGTGCCAGCAGCTGGGGGAGGGATTCGAACGAGCAGTACTTC.